Following are 14 T cell receptor beta chains from one sample sequenced in a study of T cell repertoires in cytomegalovirus infection. TCRdb processed the reads anew with MiXCR; each CDR3 protein has one entry. The table has 650,000 to 900,000 distinct CDR3 sequences, roughly 33% seen once; the top ten hold around 11%. These TCRs are of unknown antigen specificity. The sample in question was cultured CD8+ T cells from PBMCs, obtained from culture after CMV antigen stimulation. The receptor set was obtained from a human donor in good health (CMV status not recorded). Some clones in this sample may be carry-over from other donors' samples.

The rearrangement joins TRBV7-8 to TRBJ2-6, with 7 bases fitting TRBD1. This CDR3 is 15 amino acids long. V shed 6 bases and J 0 bases; nucleotides not matched to a gene: 2. The germline V gene has CDR1 SGHVS and CDR2 FQNEAQ. CDR3 protein: CASRSGGSGANVLTF. The CDR3 DNA is TGTGCCAGCAGGTCAGGGGGCTCTGGGGCCAACGTCCTGACTTTC.

This clonotype was seen only a few times. V is TRBV9 and J is TRBJ2-1; 9 bases map to TRBD1. CDR1 SGDLS and CDR2 YYNGEE come from the germline V gene. V gave up 4 bases and J gave up 1 base; unmatched junction bases: 9. CDR3 length: 17 residues. CDR3 coding DNA: TGTGCCAGCAGCCCGGGGACAGGGAGTAGATCCTACAATGAGCAGTTCTTC. Protein product: CASSPGTGSRSYNEQFF.

This chain links TRBV5-1 with TRBJ1-1; 11 nucleotides align to TRBD1. The germline CDR1 and CDR2 sequences are SGHRS and YFSETQ. The V and J ends lost 0 bases and 4 bases, in that order; junction bases with no gene match: 2. The CDR3 consists of 15 residues. DNA for the CDR3: TGCGCCAGCAGCTTGGTTGGGACAGGGGGCACTGAAGCTTTCTTT. Translating it yields CASSLVGTGGTEAFF.

The sample holds a few counts of this clonotype. The gene calls are TRBV10-2 and TRBJ1-2, with D unclear. V was clipped by 1 base and J by 5 bases, with 14 bases between them. The CDR3 has 15 residues. The germline gives CDR1 WSHSY, CDR2 SAAADI. CDR3 amino acids: CASSEWLAASYGYTF. The CDR3 DNA is TGCGCCAGCAGTGAGTGGCTGGCAGCTTCTTATGGCTACACCTTC.

The chain is built from TRBV7-6 and TRBJ2-7, with 7 bases fitting TRBD2. Germline CDR1 reads SGHVS; CDR2 reads FNYEAQ. With V trimmed by 5 bases and J by 6 bases, 10 bases remained unmatched. This CDR3 is built from 14 residues. The CDR3 DNA sequence: TGTGCCAGCAGCGGGGGGGTCGCAGGGTTCGAGCAGTACTTC. As protein: CASSGGVAGFEQYF.

This rearrangement joins TRBV12-3 or TRBV12-4 to TRBJ1-6; no firm D call. V lost 5 bases and J 10 bases, leaving 9 bases between the germline ends. CDR3 length equals 12 residues. The DNA of the CDR3 is TGTGCCAGCAGTAATCCCCGGTCACCCCTCCACTTT. This translates into CASSNPRSPLHF.

This clonotype has only one observation. J is TRBJ1-6 and V is TRBV7-6, with D maybe TRBD1 (5 bases). Germline CDR1 is SGHVS and CDR2 is FNYEAQ. The CDR3 length is 16 residues. The germline V and J ends were trimmed by 5 bases and 14 bases, with 25 bases remaining between them. The CDR3 region is CASSPRTTRPGESLHF. The CDR3 DNA follows: TGTGCCAGCAGCCCAAGGACCACGAGACCGGGGGAATCCCTCCACTTT.

V gene TRBV12-3 or TRBV12-4 combines with J gene TRBJ1-1, with D tentatively TRBD1 (6 bases). V was shortened by 4 bases and J by 6 bases, with 12 bases between the two germline ends. The length of the CDR3 is 13 residues. The CDR3 DNA sequence: TGTGCCAGCAGTTCCCCAGGGGTCCCTGAAGCTTTCTTT. Translating it yields CASSSPGVPEAFF.

CDR3 residues: CASSFGSWGEQFF. In DNA, the CDR3 is TGTGCCAGCAGTTTTGGCTCCTGGGGTGAGCAGTTCTTC. The gene calls are TRBV12-3 or TRBV12-4 and TRBJ2-1; D is unresolved. This CDR3 has 13 amino acids. Trimming left V 3 bases short and J 9 bases short, with 12 bases between.

CDR3 DNA: TGTGCCAGCAGCTTAGGAGGGGCGACGCAAGAGACCCAGTACTTC. Translated: CASSLGGATQETQYF. The gene calls are TRBV13 and TRBJ2-5; possible D gene TRBD1, 5 bases. The germline CDR1 and CDR2 sequences are PRHDT and FYEKMQ (reference sequence). The CDR3 runs to 15 residues. Trimming left V 0 bases short and J 2 bases short, with 10 bases between.

This sequence joins TRBV7-2 and TRBJ1-5, with TRBD1 identical over 7 bases. The J segment lost 0 bases and the V segment lost 5 bases, leaving 7 bases of the junction unmatched. CDR3 length equals 16 residues. CDR1 and CDR2 (germline): SGHTA, FQGNSA. CDR3 coding DNA: TGTGCCAGCAGCCCTGGGGACAGCTATAGCAATCAGCCCCAGCATTTT. Translated: CASSPGDSYSNQPQHF.

This sequence joins TRBV7-8 and TRBJ2-3; 14 bases are a match to TRBD2. J was trimmed by 5 bases and V by 5 bases; bases with no gene match: 12. This CDR3 region has 18 residues. Germline values: CDR1 SGHVS, CDR2 FQNEAQ. DNA for the CDR3: TGTGCCAGCAGCCCCGGACTAGCGGGGGGAGGGTTTGGAGATACGCAGTATTTT. Protein sequence: CASSPGLAGGGFGDTQYF.

V is TRBV6-4 and J is TRBJ2-1, with TRBD2 identical over 10 bases. The germline V gene encodes CDR1 MRHNA and CDR2 SNTAGT. The CDR3 spans 15 residues. V lost 8 bases, J lost 6 bases, and 10 bases stayed unmatched. The CDR3 protein is CASCRTSGGVNEQFF. CDR3 DNA: TGTGCCAGCTGTCGGACTAGCGGAGGCGTCAATGAGCAGTTCTTC.

This clonotype was seen only a few times. The chain combines TRBV12-3 or TRBV12-4 with TRBJ1-1; tentative D call: TRBD1 (5 bases). V was cut by 7 bases and J by 3 bases, with 15 bases left in between. The CDR3 sequence is 14 residues long. CDR3 nucleotide sequence: TGTGCCAGCAAAGGGACCCGCTGGGACACTGAAGCTTTCTTT. It yields the protein CASKGTRWDTEAFF.